This passage covers 13 T cell receptor beta chains from one sample sequenced in a study of blood T cell repertoires in COVID-19. Sequencing used immunoSEQ multiplex PCR; TCRdb keeps in-frame clones, though not all of them. The sample carries 400,000 or so clones, 80% to 95% recorded once. Sequences were obtained from PBMCs or T cells enriched from blood (not recorded which). These receptors were taken from a young man who had recovered from COVID-19.

The chain is built from TRBV9 and TRBJ2-1; possibly TRBD2 for D (6 bases). The CDR3 has 15 amino acids. Germline CDR1 reads SGDLS; CDR2 reads YYNGEE. The germline V and J ends were trimmed by 3 bases and 4 bases, with 14 bases remaining between them. CDR3 loop: CASSEEGHEYNEQFF. The CDR3 bases are TGTGCCAGCAGCGAGGAGGGGCATGAATACAATGAGCAGTTCTTC. The whole variable domain, filled in from reference TRBV9 and TRBJ2-1, reads DSGVTQTPKHLITATGQRVTLRCSPRSGDLSVYWYQQSLDQGLQFLIQYYNGEERAKGNILERFSAQQFPDLHSELNLSSLELGDSALYFCASSEEGHEYNEQFFGPGTRLTVL.

This chain connects TRBV6-1 to TRBJ2-3; D perhaps matches TRBD2 (5 bases). Trimming took 3 bases from V and 0 from J, leaving 13 bases between them. Germline CDR1 MNHNS, CDR2 SASEGT. The CDR3 spans 16 residues. The CDR3 loop reads CASSDVRGSSTDTQYF. CDR3 in DNA: TGTGCCAGCAGTGATGTTCGGGGTTCTAGCACAGATACGCAGTATTTT.

V and J are TRBV5-1 and TRBJ2-2; D might be TRBD1 (5 bases). The CDR3 length is 15 residues. Trimming took off 1 base at V and 7 bases at J, with 14 bases between the two ends. Germline V gene data show CDR1 as SGHRS and CDR2 as YFSETQ. The CDR3 region is CASSLFSGQDGELFF. CDR3 coding DNA: TGCGCCAGCAGCTTGTTTTCAGGGCAGGACGGGGAGCTGTTTTTT.

The rearrangement uses TRBV19 and TRBJ2-5; no firm D call. The length of the CDR3 is 15 residues. Trimming took off 3 bases at V and 0 bases at J, with 11 bases between the two ends. Germline V gene sequence: CDR1 LNHDA, CDR2 SQIVND (reference sequence). The CDR3 reads CASSILSSDQETQYF. In DNA form, the CDR3 reads TGTGCCAGTAGTATTTTGAGCAGCGACCAAGAGACCCAGTACTTC. Using reference TRBV19 and TRBJ2-5 for the parts outside the CDR3, the full variable domain is DGGITQSPKYLFRKEGQNVTLSCEQNLNHDAMYWYRQDPGQGLRLIYYSQIVNDFQKGDIAEGYSVSREKKESFPLTVTSAQKNPTAFYLCASSILSSDQETQYFGPGTRLLVL.

The rearrangement links TRBV3-1 (or the pseudogene TRBV3-2) to TRBJ1-4; 7 bases are shared with TRBD1. The junction had 9 bases not matched to a gene; V was cut back by 8 bases and J by 3 bases. Germline V gene sequence: CDR1 LGHDT, CDR2 YNNKEL (reference sequence). The CDR3 has 15 residues. CDR3 sequence reads: CASRARQGSNEKLFF. In DNA, the CDR3 is TGTGCCAGCCGCGCCCGACAGGGCTCTAATGAAAAACTGTTTTTT.

The genes are TRBV27 and TRBJ2-5; no clear D gene. Germline CDR1 reads MNHEY; CDR2 reads SMNVEV (reference sequence). The CDR3 is made up of 14 amino acids. Trimming took 2 bases from V and 0 from J, leaving 7 bases between them. CDR3 protein: CASSLGLYQETQYF. CDR3 nucleotide sequence: TGTGCCAGCAGTTTAGGTCTATACCAAGAGACCCAGTACTTC.

This clone has a single count. The genes are TRBV29-1 and TRBJ1-2; tentatively, D is TRBD1 (6 bases). Looked up from germline, CDR1 is SQVTM and CDR2 is ANQGSEA. Trimming took 3 bases from V and 3 from J, leaving 14 bases between them. The CDR3 consists of 14 residues. The CDR3 loop reads CSVEWGPPYYGYTF. The CDR3 region has the DNA TGCAGCGTTGAGTGGGGGCCCCCCTACTATGGCTACACCTTC.

CDR3 coding DNA: TGTGCCAGCAGTGAACAGGGGCTTGACGTTTTCTTT. This encodes CASSEQGLDVFF. The chain is built from TRBV6-1 and TRBJ1-1; weak D call: TRBD1 (6 bases). The V and J ends lost 2 bases and 13 bases respectively, with 14 bases between them. Per the germline V gene, CDR1 is MNHNS and CDR2 is SASEGT. The CDR3 is 12 residues long.

The gene calls are TRBV19 and TRBJ1-1, with 9 bases matching TRBD1. Germline values: CDR1 LNHDA, CDR2 SQIVND (reference sequence). Trimming cost V 1 base and J 4 bases; bases outside gene matches: 4. CDR3 length: 15 residues. CDR3 nucleotides: TGTGCCAGTAGTATAGGGGACAGGGCGGGCACTGAAGCTTTCTTT. This encodes CASSIGDRAGTEAFF.

The V gene is TRBV27, the J gene TRBJ2-7; possibly TRBD1 for D (6 bases). This CDR3 contains 15 residues. V lost 5 bases and J lost 2, with 16 bases in between. Germline assignment: CDR1 MNHEY and CDR2 SMNVEV (reference sequence). CDR3: CASSPPGTLTYEQYF. CDR3 in DNA: TGTGCCAGCAGTCCCCCCGGGACACTGACCTACGAGCAGTACTTC.

J is TRBJ2-3 and V is TRBV5-4; 7 bases map to TRBD2. The V gene's germline CDR1 is SGHNT and CDR2 YYREEE (reference sequence). The CDR3 covers 14 residues. The V gene end was trimmed by 2 bases and the J gene end by 1 base; junction bases not matched to a gene: 1. Here the CDR3 DNA reads TGTGCCAGCAGCTTAACTAGCGGCACAGATACGCAGTATTTT. Its translation is CASSLTSGTDTQYF.

This sequence joins TRBV4-1 and TRBJ1-6, with D maybe TRBD1 (6 bases). The germline gives CDR1 MGHRA, CDR2 YSYEKL. Trimming took 1 base from V and 8 from J, leaving 9 bases between them. This CDR3 comprises 14 residues. The CDR3 sequence is CASSQGTAHSPLHF. The CDR3 coding sequence is TGCGCCAGCAGCCAAGGGACAGCGCATTCACCCCTCCACTTT.

This chain connects TRBV28 to TRBJ1-6, with TRBD1 as a possible D gene (6 bases). The CDR3 runs to 16 residues. Germline CDR1 MDHEN, CDR2 SYDVKM. Trimming cost V 3 bases and J 6 bases, with 15 bases left between them. As DNA, the CDR3 is TGTGCCAGCAGTTTCCCCTGGACAGCTTCTAATTCACCCCTCCACTTT. Protein: CASSFPWTASNSPLHF.